The 17 T cell receptor beta chains below come from one sample, sequenced in a study of shared clonotypes between healthy human individuals. Selected positively for CCR7 and CD45RO-negative, naive CD8 cells excluded terminally differentiated effector memory CD45RA+ cells. This table comes from immunoSEQ multiplex PCR, and its TCRdb copy is limited to in-frame clones, with some not included. In the table there are more than 2 million clones, around 93% of which are singletons. Sample: naive CD8+ T cells from PBMCs. Receptors were obtained from a man aged 18 to 35 in good health. Some clones in this sample may be carry-over from other donors' samples.

This chain connects TRBV28 to TRBJ2-7; D is possibly TRBD2 (6 bases). The V and J ends lost 6 bases and 5 bases respectively, with 17 bases between them. Germline V gene sequence: CDR1 MDHEN, CDR2 SYDVKM. The CDR3 sequence is 14 residues long. In DNA form, the CDR3 reads TGTGCCAGCAGCCCCCCGGGAGAGTCGGACGAGCAGTACTTC. This gives the protein CASSPPGESDEQYF.

This sequence joins TRBV2 and TRBJ2-1, with TRBD2 matching over 14 bases. The V and J ends lost 7 bases and 4 bases, in that order; junction bases with no gene match: 6. Germline V CDR1 and CDR2: SNHLY, FYNNEI. This CDR3 has 16 amino acids. The CDR3 bases are TGTGCCAGCACCCACAGACTAGCGGGAGGGTACAATGAGCAGTTCTTC. Protein sequence: CASTHRLAGGYNEQFF.

The rearrangement uses TRBV4-1 and TRBJ2-3; D might be TRBD2 (6 bases). The germline V and J ends were trimmed by 2 bases and 3 bases, with 12 bases remaining between them. The CDR3 has 15 amino acids. Per the germline V gene, CDR1 is MGHRA and CDR2 is YSYEKL. The CDR3 reads CASSQMGTDTDTQYF. CDR3 DNA: TGCGCCAGCAGCCAAATGGGGACTGATACAGATACGCAGTATTTT.

The chain joins TRBV10-3 to TRBJ2-2, with D possibly being TRBD2 (6 bases). Germline assignment: CDR1 ENHRY and CDR2 SYGVKD. Trimming stripped 0 bases from V and 4 bases from J, with 9 bases between. The CDR3 loop spans 15 amino acids. CDR3 in amino acids: CAISESGRGTGELFF. The DNA for the CDR3 is TGTGCCATCAGTGAGTCCGGGCGGGGCACCGGGGAGCTGTTTTTT.

The rearrangement joins TRBV27 to TRBJ1-1; weak D call: TRBD1 (5 bases). The CDR3 covers 15 residues. V gave up 0 bases and J gave up 0 bases, with 8 bases separating them. Germline CDR1 and CDR2: MNHEY and SMNVEV (reference sequence). CDR3 nucleotide sequence: TGTGCCAGCAGTTTATCGTCACAGGTGAACACTGAAGCTTTCTTT. It codes for CASSLSSQVNTEAFF.

The V and J genes are TRBV6-1 and TRBJ2-2, with 8 positions matching TRBD1. This CDR3 has 18 residues. Trimming cost V 2 bases and J 2 bases; bases outside gene matches: 10. Germline V gene data show CDR1 as MNHNS and CDR2 as SASEGT. The CDR3 DNA reads TGTGCCAGCAGTGAATGGTGGCGTGACAGGGGTAACACCGGGGAGCTGTTTTTT. Amino acids: CASSEWWRDRGNTGELFF.

The gene calls are TRBV7-6 and TRBJ2-2; 14 bases agree with TRBD2. From germline, CDR1 is SGHVS and CDR2 FNYEAQ. Trimming took 5 bases from V and 3 from J; bases not matched to a gene: 8. The CDR3 contains 18 residues. The DNA of the CDR3 is TGTGCCAGCAGCCCGGGGACTAGCGGGAGCTTGTACACCGGGGAGCTGTTTTTT. Protein sequence: CASSPGTSGSLYTGELFF.

The chain combines TRBV5-5 with TRBJ2-7, with D perhaps TRBD2 (5 bases). CDR1 is SGHKS and CDR2 is YYEKEE in the germline V gene (reference sequence). V lost 3 bases, J lost 2 bases, and 9 bases lay in between. The CDR3 is made up of 13 amino acids. CDR3 sequence reads: CASSWRATYEQYF. The CDR3 DNA sequence: TGTGCCAGCAGCTGGCGGGCGACCTACGAGCAGTACTTC. The whole variable domain, remainder taken from reference TRBV5-5 and TRBJ2-7, is DAGVTQSPTHLIKTRGQQVTLRCSPISGHKSVSWYQQVLGQGPQFIFQYYEKEERGRGNFPDRFSARQFPNYSSELNVNALLLGDSALYLCASSWRATYEQYFGPGTRLTVT.

The chain carries TRBV28 and TRBJ1-2; a weak D match, TRBD1 (5 bases). This CDR3 is built from 13 residues. In germline, CDR1 is MDHEN, CDR2 SYDVKM. V was pared by 5 bases and J by 6 bases, with 13 bases between. In nucleotides, the CDR3 is TGTGCCAGCAGTCCGTCAGGGAACGATGGCTACACCTTC. Encoded protein: CASSPSGNDGYTF.

This clone appeared once. This chain uses TRBV27 with TRBJ2-5; tentatively, D is TRBD2 (5 bases). Trimming removed 3 bases from V and 1 base from J, with 12 bases in between. In germline, CDR1 is MNHEY, CDR2 SMNVEV (reference sequence). The CDR3 runs to 15 residues. The chain's CDR3 is CASSFFVGSQETQYF. CDR3 nucleotides: TGTGCCAGCAGTTTTTTTGTGGGGAGCCAAGAGACCCAGTACTTC.

This clone came up once. V usage is TRBV7-9 and J usage is TRBJ1-5, with a tentative D call TRBD1 (5 bases). With 3 bases removed from V and 8 bases from J, the gap between germline ends came to 11 bases. Germline V gene sequence: CDR1 SEHNR, CDR2 FQNEAQ (reference sequence). This CDR3 is built from 13 residues. CDR3 protein: CASSFRTGEPQHF. In DNA, the CDR3 is TGTGCCAGCAGCTTTCGGACGGGGGAGCCCCAGCATTTT.

V is TRBV7-2 and J is TRBJ2-1, with 10 positions matching TRBD2. The length of the CDR3 is 16 residues. The V gene end was trimmed by 1 base and the J gene end by 6 bases; junction bases not matched to a gene: 6. From germline, CDR1 is SGHTA and CDR2 FQGNSA. The CDR3 DNA follows: TGTGCCAGCAGCTTAGGTATCGCTAGCGGGAGCAATGAGCAGTTCTTC. Translated: CASSLGIASGSNEQFF. The full variable domain, rest sourced from reference TRBV7-2 and TRBJ2-1, is GAGVSQSPSNKVTEKGKDVELRCDPISGHTALYWYRQSLGQGLEFLIYFQGNSAPDKSGLPSDRFSAERTGGSVSTLTIQRTQQEDSAVYLCASSLGIASGSNEQFFGPGTRLTVL.

The chain couples TRBV7-8 to TRBJ2-7; 11 nucleotides line up with TRBD2. Germline assignment: CDR1 SGHVS and CDR2 FQNEAQ. V lost 6 bases to trimming and J lost 0 bases; unmatched junction nucleotides: 10. This CDR3 contains 17 residues. The CDR3 loop is CASSPGGGLADSYEQYF. The CDR3, as DNA: TGTGCCAGCAGTCCGGGGGGGGGACTAGCGGACTCCTACGAGCAGTACTTC.

The chain carries TRBV5-4 and TRBJ2-6; D is undetermined. Germline CDR1 reads SGHNT; CDR2 reads YYREEE (reference sequence). This CDR3 region has 17 residues. With 0 bases removed from V and 0 bases from J, the gap between germline ends came to 10 bases. As DNA, the CDR3 is TGTGCCAGCAGCTTGGCAACCACCTACTCTGGGGCCAACGTCCTGACTTTC. Its protein product is CASSLATTYSGANVLTF.

J is TRBJ2-1 and V is TRBV11-2; the D gene is possibly TRBD2 (6 bases). The CDR3 is 15 residues long. The V and J ends lost 7 bases and 3 bases respectively, with 16 bases between them. The V gene's germline CDR1 is SGHAT and CDR2 FQNNGV. CDR3: CASNPRIAVYNEQFF. CDR3 DNA sequence: TGTGCCAGCAACCCCAGAATAGCGGTCTACAATGAGCAGTTCTTC.

This rearrangement joins TRBV28 to TRBJ1-1; TRBD1 might be the D (5 bases). Germline assignment: CDR1 MDHEN and CDR2 SYDVKM. The CDR3 spans 12 residues. Trimming took off 3 bases at V and 7 bases at J, with 9 bases between the two ends. The CDR3 spells CASSFGTGEAFF. The DNA of the CDR3 is TGTGCCAGCAGTTTTGGGACGGGTGAAGCTTTCTTT.

This clone was detected once. The chain couples TRBV18 to TRBJ2-1; TRBD1 agrees at 12 bases. Germline V gives CDR1 KGHSH, CDR2 LQKENI. The CDR3 extends over 14 amino acids. Trimming took 5 bases from V and 8 from J; bases not matched to a gene: 4. The CDR3 nucleotides are TGTGCCAGCTCAAGGGACAGGGGGCCCCATGAGCAGTTCTTC. This gives the protein CASSRDRGPHEQFF.